The entry below gives a single TCR beta chain sequence along with its context. Its specificity is unknown. These data come from a study of radiotherapy plus CTLA-4 blockade in lung cancer. Focal radiation plus CTLA-4 blockade with ipilimumab was given to patients with chemo-refractory metastatic non-small-cell lung cancer. Repertoires were generated with immunoSEQ multiplex PCR, while TCRdb's copy carries only in-frame clones and drops some. The repertoire has 45,000 to 60,000 clones, more than 75% of them found once; the top ten carry roughly 3.4%. Study-level results: The best prediction of response reportedly came from early blood T cell clone dynamics, with interferon-beta.

The sample consisted of peripheral blood, taken from a patient treated with radiotherapy plus ipilimumab. This receptor was obtained from a human donor with non-small cell lung cancer who had stable disease on radiotherapy plus ipilimumab.

Here the CDR3 reads CASSSRDRTYEQYF. The CDR3, as DNA: TGTGCCAGTAGTTCCAGGGACAGAACCTACGAGCAGTACTTC. The V gene is TRBV19, the J gene TRBJ2-7; 7 nucleotides align to TRBD1. The CDR3 has 14 residues. Germline V gene data show CDR1 as LNHDA and CDR2 as SQIVND (reference sequence). The V segment lost 5 bases and the J segment 2 bases; nucleotides outside the gene matches: 6. Supplemented by reference TRBV19 and TRBJ2-7, the full variable domain reads DGGITQSPKYLFRKEGQNVTLSCEQNLNHDAMYWYRQDPGQGLRLIYYSQIVNDFQKGDIAEGYSVSREKKESFPLTVTSAQKNPTAFYLCASSSRDRTYEQYFGPGTRLTVT.